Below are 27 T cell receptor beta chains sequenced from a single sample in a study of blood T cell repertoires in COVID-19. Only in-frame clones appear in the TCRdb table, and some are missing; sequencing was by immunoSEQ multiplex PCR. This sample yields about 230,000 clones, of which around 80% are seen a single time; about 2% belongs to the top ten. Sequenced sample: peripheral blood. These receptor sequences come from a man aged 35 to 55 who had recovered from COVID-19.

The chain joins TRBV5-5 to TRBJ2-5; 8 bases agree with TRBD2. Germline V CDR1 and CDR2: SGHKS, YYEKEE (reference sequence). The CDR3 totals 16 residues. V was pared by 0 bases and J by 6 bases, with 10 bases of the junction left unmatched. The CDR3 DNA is TGTGCCAGCAGCTTGGCCGGGACTAGGGGAACAAAGACCCAGTACTTC. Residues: CASSLAGTRGTKTQYF.

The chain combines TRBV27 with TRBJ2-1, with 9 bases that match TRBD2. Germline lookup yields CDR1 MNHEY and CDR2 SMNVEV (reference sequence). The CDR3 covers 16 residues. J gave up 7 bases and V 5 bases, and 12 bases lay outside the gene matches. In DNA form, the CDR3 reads TGTGCCAGCAGTCACGGGGCGGGAGGGGCTTGGAATGAGCAGTTCTTC. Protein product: CASSHGAGGAWNEQFF.

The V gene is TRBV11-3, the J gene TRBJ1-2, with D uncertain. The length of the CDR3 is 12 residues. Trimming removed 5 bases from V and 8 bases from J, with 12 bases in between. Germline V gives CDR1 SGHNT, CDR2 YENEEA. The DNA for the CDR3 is TGTGCCAGCAGCCAAGGCCCACAGGGCTACACCTTC. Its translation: CASSQGPQGYTF.

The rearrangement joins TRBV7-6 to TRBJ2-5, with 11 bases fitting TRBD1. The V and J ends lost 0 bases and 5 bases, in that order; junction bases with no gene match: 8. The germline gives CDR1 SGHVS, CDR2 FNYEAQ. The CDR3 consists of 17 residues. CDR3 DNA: TGTGCCAGCAGCTTAGCGCGGACAGGGGGCTATGAGGAGACCCAGTACTTC. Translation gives CASSLARTGGYEETQYF.

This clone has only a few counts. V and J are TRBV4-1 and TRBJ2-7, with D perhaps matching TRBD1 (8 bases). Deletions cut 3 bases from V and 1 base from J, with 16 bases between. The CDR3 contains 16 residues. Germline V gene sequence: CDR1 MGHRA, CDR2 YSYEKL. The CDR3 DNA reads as TGCGCCAGCAGCCAGGTACAGGGGGGGCTTTCCTACGAGCAGTACTTC. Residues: CASSQVQGGLSYEQYF.

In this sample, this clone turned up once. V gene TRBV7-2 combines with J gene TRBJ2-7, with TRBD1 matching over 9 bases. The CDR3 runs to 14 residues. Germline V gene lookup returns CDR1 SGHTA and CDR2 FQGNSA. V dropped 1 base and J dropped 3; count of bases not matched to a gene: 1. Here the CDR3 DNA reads TGTGCCAGCAGCTTAGAGGGACAGGGCTACGAGCAGTACTTC. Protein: CASSLEGQGYEQYF.

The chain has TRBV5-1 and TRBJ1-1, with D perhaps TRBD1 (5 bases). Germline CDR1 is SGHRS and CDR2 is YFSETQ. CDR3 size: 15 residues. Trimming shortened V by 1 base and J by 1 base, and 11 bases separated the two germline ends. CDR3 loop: CASSLISRENTEAFF. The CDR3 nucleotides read TGCGCCAGCAGCTTGATTTCCAGGGAGAACACTGAAGCTTTCTTT. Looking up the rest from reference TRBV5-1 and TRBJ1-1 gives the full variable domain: KAGVTQTPRYLIKTRGQQVTLSCSPISGHRSVSWYQQTPGQGLQFLFEYFSETQRNKGNFPGRFSGRQFSNSRSEMNVSTLELGDSALYLCASSLISRENTEAFFGQGTRLTVV.

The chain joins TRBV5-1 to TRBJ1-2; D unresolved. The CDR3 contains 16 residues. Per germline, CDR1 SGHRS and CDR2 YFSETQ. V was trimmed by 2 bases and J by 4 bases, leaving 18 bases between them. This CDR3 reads CASSFSPEALAYGYTF. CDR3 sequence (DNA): TGCGCCAGCAGCTTCTCTCCCGAGGCCCTCGCCTATGGCTACACCTTC.

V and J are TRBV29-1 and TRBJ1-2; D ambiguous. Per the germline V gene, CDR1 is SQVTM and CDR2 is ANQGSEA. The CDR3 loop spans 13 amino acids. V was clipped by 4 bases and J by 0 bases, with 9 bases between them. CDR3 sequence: CSVADYSNYGYTF. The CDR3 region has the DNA TGCAGCGTTGCAGACTATTCTAACTATGGCTACACCTTC. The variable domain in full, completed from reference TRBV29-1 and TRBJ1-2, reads SAVISQKPSRDICQRGTSLTIQCQVDSQVTMMFWYRQQPGQSLTLIATANQGSEATYESGFVIDKFPISRPNLTFSTLTVSNMSPEDSSIYLCSVADYSNYGYTFGSGTRLTVV.

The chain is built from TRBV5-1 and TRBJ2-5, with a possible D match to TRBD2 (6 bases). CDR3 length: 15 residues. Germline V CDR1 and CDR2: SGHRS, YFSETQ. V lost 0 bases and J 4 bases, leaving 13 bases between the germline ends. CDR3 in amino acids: CASSLEGRLGETQYF. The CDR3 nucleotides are TGCGCCAGCAGCTTGGAAGGGAGGCTAGGAGAGACCCAGTACTTC.

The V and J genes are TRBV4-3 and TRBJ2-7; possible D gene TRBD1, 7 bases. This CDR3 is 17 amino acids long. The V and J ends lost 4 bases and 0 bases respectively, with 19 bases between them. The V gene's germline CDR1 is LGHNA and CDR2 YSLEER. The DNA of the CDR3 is TGCGCCAGCAGCCGGCGGTGGAGGGGACAGAGCTCCTACGAGCAGTACTTC. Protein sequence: CASSRRWRGQSSYEQYF.

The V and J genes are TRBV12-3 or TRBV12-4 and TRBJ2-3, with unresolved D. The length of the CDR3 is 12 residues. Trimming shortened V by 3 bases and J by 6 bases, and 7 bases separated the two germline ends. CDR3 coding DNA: TGTGCCAGCAGTTTGGAGCTGGATACGCAGTATTTT. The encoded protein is CASSLELDTQYF.

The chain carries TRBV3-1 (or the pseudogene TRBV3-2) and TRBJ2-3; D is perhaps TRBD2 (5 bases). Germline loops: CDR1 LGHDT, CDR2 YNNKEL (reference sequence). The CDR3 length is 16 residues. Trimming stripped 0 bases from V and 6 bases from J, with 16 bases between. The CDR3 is CASSQDLLETGDTQYF. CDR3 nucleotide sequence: TGTGCCAGCAGCCAAGATCTCCTGGAGACGGGGGATACGCAGTATTTT.

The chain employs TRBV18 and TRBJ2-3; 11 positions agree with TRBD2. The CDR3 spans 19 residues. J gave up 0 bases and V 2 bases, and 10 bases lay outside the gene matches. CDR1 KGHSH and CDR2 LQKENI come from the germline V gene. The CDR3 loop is CASSPGLAGGRTSTDTQYF. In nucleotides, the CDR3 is TGTGCCAGCTCACCAGGCCTAGCGGGGGGAAGAACTAGCACAGATACGCAGTATTTT.

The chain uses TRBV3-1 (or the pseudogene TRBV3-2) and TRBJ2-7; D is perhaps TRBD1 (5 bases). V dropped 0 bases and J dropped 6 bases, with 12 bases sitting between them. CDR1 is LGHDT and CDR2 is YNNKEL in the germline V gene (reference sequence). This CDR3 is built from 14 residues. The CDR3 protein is CASSQDGAWAEQYF. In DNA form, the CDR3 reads TGTGCCAGCAGCCAAGATGGGGCCTGGGCCGAGCAGTACTTC.

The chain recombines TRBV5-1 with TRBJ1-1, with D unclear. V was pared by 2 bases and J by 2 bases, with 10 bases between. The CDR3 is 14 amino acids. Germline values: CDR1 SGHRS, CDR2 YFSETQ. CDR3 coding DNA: TGCGCCAGCAGCTTTTACAGTTCTAACACTGAAGCTTTCTTT. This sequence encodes CASSFYSSNTEAFF.

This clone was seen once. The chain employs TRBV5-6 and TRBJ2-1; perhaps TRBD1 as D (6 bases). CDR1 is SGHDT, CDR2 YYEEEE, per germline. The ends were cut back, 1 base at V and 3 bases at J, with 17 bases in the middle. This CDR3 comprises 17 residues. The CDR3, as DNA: TGTGCCAGCAGCTTGCTGGGGGCGGGCACCATCTACAATGAGCAGTTCTTC. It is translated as CASSLLGAGTIYNEQFF.

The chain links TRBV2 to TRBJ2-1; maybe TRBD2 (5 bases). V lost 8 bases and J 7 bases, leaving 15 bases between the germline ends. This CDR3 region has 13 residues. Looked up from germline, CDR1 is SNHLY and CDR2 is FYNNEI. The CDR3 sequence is CASVRDSGNEQFF. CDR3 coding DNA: TGTGCCAGCGTGAGAGATTCGGGGAATGAGCAGTTCTTC.

CDR3 DNA: TGTGCCAGCACCACCGGGACAGATTATGGCTACACCTTC. Its translation: CASTTGTDYGYTF. This chain uses TRBV12-3 or TRBV12-4 with TRBJ1-2; 7 nucleotides line up with TRBD1. The CDR3 contains 13 residues. V shed 7 bases, J shed 5 bases, and the junction held 7 bases outside the gene matches.

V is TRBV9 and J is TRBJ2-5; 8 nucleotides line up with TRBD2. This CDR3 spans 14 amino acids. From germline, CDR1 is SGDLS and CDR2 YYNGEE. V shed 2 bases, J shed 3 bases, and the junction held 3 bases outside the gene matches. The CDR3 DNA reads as TGTGCCAGCAGCGTGAACGGGGGGGAAGAGACCCAGTACTTC. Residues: CASSVNGGEETQYF.

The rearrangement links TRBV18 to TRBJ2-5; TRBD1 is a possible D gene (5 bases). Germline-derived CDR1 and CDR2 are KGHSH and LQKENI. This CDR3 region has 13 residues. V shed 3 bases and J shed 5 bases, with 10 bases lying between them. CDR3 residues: CASSPAQEETQYF. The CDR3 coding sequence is TGTGCCAGCTCACCCGCACAGGAGGAGACCCAGTACTTC.

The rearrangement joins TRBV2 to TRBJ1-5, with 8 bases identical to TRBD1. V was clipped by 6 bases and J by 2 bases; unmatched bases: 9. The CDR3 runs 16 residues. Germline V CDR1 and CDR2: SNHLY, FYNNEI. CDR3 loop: CASSDRGNLRNQPQHF. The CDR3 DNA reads TGTGCCAGCAGCGACAGGGGAAACTTACGCAATCAGCCCCAGCATTTT.

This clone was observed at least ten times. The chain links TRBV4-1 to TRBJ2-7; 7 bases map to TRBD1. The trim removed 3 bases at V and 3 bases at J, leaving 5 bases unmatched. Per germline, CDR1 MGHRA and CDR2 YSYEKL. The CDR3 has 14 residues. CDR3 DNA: TGCGCCAGCAGCCAGCCGGGACAGAACTACGAGCAGTACTTC. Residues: CASSQPGQNYEQYF.

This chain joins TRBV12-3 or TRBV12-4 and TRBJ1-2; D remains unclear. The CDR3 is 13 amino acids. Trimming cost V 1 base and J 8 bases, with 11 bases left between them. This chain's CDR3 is CASSLGQAGGYTF. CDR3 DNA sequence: TGTGCCAGCAGTTTAGGGCAGGCTGGGGGCTACACCTTC.

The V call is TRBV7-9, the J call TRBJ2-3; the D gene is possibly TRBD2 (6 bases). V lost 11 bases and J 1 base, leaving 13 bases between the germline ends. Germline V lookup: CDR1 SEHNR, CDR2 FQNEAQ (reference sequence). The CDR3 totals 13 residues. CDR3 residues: CAQGASGTDTQYF. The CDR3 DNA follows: TGTGCCCAGGGAGCTAGCGGCACAGATACGCAGTATTTT. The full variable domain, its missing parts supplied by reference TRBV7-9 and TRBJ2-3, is DTGVSQNPRHKITKRGQNVTFRCDPISEHNRLYWYRQTLGQGPEFLTYFQNEAQLEKSRLLSDRFSAERPKGSFSTLEIQRTEQGDSAMYLCAQGASGTDTQYFGPGTRLTVL.

The CDR3: CASSEGAVSYNEQFF. The CDR3 DNA reads as TGCGCCAGCAGCGAGGGAGCGGTATCCTACAATGAGCAGTTCTTC. This sequence joins TRBV5-1 and TRBJ2-1, with D perhaps matching TRBD2 (5 bases). The V gene's germline CDR1 is SGHRS and CDR2 YFSETQ. The CDR3 sequence is 15 residues long. Trimming cost V 4 bases and J 1 base, with 12 bases left between them. Looking up the rest from reference TRBV5-1 and TRBJ2-1 gives the full variable domain: KAGVTQTPRYLIKTRGQQVTLSCSPISGHRSVSWYQQTPGQGLQFLFEYFSETQRNKGNFPGRFSGRQFSNSRSEMNVSTLELGDSALYLCASSEGAVSYNEQFFGPGTRLTVL.

CDR3 region: CASSLGVSNTEAFF. CDR3 DNA: TGCGCCAGCAGCTTGGGAGTGTCGAACACTGAAGCTTTCTTT. The J gene is TRBJ1-1, the V gene TRBV5-1; D unclear. The CDR3 loop spans 14 amino acids. Germline loops: CDR1 SGHRS, CDR2 YFSETQ. Trimming removed 0 bases at V and 1 base at J, with 7 bases between.